The present T cell receptor (beta chain) was sequenced within a study of OX40 agonist ivuxolimab in advanced cancers. Any history of autoimmune disease or systemic immunosuppression disqualified patients. V was pared by 2 bases and J by 0 bases, with 5 bases between. Germline V gene sequence: CDR1 SGHRS, CDR2 YFSETQ. The CDR3 has 13 amino acids. Produced via immunoSEQ multiplex PCR; TCRdb's table is partial and in-frame only. The sample yields about 70,000 clones, about 82% seen once. This rearrangement joins TRBV5-1 to TRBJ2-5; D is uncertain. Here the sequenced sample was CD4+ or CD8+ T cells sorted from blood, taken in a trial of the OX40 agonist ivuxolimab. The receptor comes from an adult with an advanced solid tumor such as melanoma, head and neck, liver or kidney cancer. The CDR3 bases are TGCGCCAGCAGCTTTACTGACCAAGAGACCCAGTACTTC. It yields the protein CASSFTDQETQYF.